The clone carrying this T cell receptor (beta chain) was seen at least ten times. The record originates from a study of blood T cells in healthy people across ages. The authors ran a second PCR of roughly 6 to 11 cycles using a sample-barcoded 5' primer and a J-beta primer mix. TCRdb independently ran MiXCR on the 5' RACE reads; one entry per CDR3 protein. The table includes about 620,000 distinct CDR3 sequences, under 25% detected once. The sample comprised blood. The receptor's source is a man between 65 and 80 years old in good health.

The DNA for the CDR3 is TGTGCCAGCAGTGAAGCGTTGGGATACCAAGAGACCCAGTACTTC. This gives the protein CASSEALGYQETQYF. The gene calls are TRBV2 and TRBJ2-5; D gene uncertain. Germline CDR1 SNHLY, CDR2 FYNNEI. The V end lost 0 bases, the J end lost 0 bases, and 8 bases lay between the germline ends. The length of the CDR3 is 15 residues.